This T cell receptor beta chain was sequenced in a study of cytomegalovirus exposure and HLA in healthy donors. Germline V gene sequence: CDR1 SEHNR, CDR2 FQNEAQ (reference sequence). The CDR3 covers 15 residues. J was trimmed by 7 bases and V by 1 base; bases with no gene match: 4. 13 Jbeta primers and 60 Vbeta primers were used for the PCR. Using immunoSEQ multiplex PCR, the repertoire was profiled, and TCRdb retains in-frame clones only, with some absent. The sample has 100,000 to 150,000 clones, over 60% seen once. The sequenced material came from PBMCs. The rearrangement links TRBV7-9 to TRBJ1-1; 12 nucleotides agree with TRBD1. This clonotype was sampled from a human donor in good health. In DNA form, the CDR3 reads TGTGCCAGCAGCTTAGGGGGGACAGGGGGCGGTGAAGCTTTCTTT. As protein: CASSLGGTGGGEAFF.